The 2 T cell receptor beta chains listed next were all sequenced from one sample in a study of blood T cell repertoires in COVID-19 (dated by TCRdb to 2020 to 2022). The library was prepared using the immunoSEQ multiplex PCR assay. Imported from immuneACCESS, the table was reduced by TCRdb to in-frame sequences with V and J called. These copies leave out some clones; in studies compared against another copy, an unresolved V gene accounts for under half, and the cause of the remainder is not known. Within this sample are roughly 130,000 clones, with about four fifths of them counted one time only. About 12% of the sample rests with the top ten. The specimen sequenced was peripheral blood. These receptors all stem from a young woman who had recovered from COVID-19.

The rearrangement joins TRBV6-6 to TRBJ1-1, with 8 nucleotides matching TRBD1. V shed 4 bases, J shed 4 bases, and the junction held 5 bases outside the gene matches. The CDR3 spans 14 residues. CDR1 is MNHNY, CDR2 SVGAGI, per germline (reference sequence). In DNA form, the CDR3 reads TGTGCCAGCAGTTCGACAGGGGTCAGCACTGAAGCTTTCTTT. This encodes CASSSTGVSTEAFF.

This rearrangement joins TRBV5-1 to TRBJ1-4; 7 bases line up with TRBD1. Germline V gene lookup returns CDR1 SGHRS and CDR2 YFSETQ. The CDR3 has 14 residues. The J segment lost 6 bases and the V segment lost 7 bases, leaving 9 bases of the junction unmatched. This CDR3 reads CASSALQGDEKLFF. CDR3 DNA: TGCGCCAGCTCGGCCCTCCAGGGGGATGAAAAACTGTTTTTT.